This TCR beta chain was retrieved from a study of blood T cell repertoires in COVID-19. On the study more broadly: T cells, B-cell-depleted T cells, or PBMCs provided the cDNA or gDNA that served as material.

This clone has a handful of counts. Source study methods: For nucleated cells, counts were estimated from reference gene primer amplification. Assay: immunoSEQ multiplex PCR; the TCRdb copy retains only in-frame clones and omits some. V and J calls and clone size are as listed in that table; D and trimming were resolved from the DNA. Here the sample spans approximately 90,000 clones, over 80% being singletons. Germline-derived CDR1 and CDR2 are DFQATT and SNEGSKA (reference sequence). The V end lost 4 bases, the J end lost 8 bases, and 11 bases lay between the germline ends. CDR3 length: 11 residues. V usage is TRBV20-1 and J usage is TRBJ1-1; D is uncertain. This TCR was recovered from a man aged 50 or older with acute or convalescent COVID-19. The sample was peripheral blood. The CDR3, as DNA: TGCAGTGCTACGCCAGCGATAGAAGCTTTCTTT. This translates into CSATPAIEAFF.